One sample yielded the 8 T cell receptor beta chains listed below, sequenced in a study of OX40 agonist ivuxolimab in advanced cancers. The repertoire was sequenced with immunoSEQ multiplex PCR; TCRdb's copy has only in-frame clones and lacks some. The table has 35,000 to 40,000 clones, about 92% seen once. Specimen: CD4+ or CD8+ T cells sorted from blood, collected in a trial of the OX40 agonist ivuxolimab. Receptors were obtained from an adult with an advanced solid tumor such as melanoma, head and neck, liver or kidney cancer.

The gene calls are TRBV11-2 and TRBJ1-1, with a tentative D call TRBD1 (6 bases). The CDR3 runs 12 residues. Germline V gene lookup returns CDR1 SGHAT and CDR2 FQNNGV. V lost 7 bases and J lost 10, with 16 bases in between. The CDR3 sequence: CASNLGGLGAFF. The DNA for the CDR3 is TGTGCCAGCAACCTCGGGGGGCTGGGAGCTTTCTTT.

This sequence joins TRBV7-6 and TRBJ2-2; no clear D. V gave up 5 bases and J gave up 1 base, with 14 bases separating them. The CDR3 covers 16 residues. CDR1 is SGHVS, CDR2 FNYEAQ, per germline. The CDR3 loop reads CASSESYSLNTGELFF. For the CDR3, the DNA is TGTGCCAGCAGCGAATCCTACTCCTTGAACACCGGGGAGCTGTTTTTT.

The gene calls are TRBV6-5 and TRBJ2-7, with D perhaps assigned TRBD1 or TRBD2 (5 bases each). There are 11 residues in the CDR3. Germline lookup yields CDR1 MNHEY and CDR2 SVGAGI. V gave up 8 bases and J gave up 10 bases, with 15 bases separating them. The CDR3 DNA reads TGTGCCAGCGAATATCGGGGCCTACAGTACTTC. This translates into CASEYRGLQYF.

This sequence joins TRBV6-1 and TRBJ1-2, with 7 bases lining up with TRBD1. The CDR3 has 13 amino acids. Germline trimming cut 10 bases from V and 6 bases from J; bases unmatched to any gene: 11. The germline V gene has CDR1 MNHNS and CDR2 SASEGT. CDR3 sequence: CATETGKKDGYTF. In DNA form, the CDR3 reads TGTGCCACCGAGACAGGGAAAAAGGATGGCTACACCTTC.

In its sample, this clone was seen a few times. CDR3 in amino acids: CASSLKRELEKETQYF. CDR3 DNA sequence: TGTGCCAGCAGCTTAAAGAGGGAGTTAGAGAAAGAGACCCAGTACTTC. The V gene is TRBV7-9, the J gene TRBJ2-5; weak D call: TRBD2 (5 bases). The ends were cut back, 2 bases at V and 3 bases at J, with 16 bases in the middle. The CDR3 has 16 residues. CDR1 is SEHNR, CDR2 FQNEAQ, per germline (reference sequence).

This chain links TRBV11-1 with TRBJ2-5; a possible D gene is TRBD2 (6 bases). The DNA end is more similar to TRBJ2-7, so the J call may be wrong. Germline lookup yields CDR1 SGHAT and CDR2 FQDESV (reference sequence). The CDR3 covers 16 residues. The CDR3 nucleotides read TGTGCCAGCAGCTTCCGCGGGGCAAGCCCGGACTACGAGCAGTACTTC. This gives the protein CASSFRGASPDYEQYF.

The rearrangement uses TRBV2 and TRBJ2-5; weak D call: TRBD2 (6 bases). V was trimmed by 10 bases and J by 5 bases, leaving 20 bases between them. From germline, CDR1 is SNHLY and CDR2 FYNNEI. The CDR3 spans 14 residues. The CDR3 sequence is CATEDGRSFETQYF. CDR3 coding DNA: TGTGCCACCGAGGACGGGAGATCGTTCGAGACCCAGTACTTC.

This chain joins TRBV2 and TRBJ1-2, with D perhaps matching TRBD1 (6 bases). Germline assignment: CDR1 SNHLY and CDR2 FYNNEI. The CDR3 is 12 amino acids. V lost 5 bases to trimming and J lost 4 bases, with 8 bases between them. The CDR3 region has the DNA TGTGCCAGCAGTAGGACAGTCTATGGCTACACCTTC. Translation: CASSRTVYGYTF.